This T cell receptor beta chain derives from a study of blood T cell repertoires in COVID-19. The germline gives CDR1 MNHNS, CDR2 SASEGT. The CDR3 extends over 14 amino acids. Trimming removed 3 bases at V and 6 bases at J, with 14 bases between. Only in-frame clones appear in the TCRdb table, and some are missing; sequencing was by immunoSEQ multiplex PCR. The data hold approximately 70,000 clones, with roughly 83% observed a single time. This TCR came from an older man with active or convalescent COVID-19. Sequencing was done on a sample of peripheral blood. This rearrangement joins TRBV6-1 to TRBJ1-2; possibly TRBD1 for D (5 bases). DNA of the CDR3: TGTGCCAGCAGTGACGACTTCTACAGGAATGGCTACACCTTC. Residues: CASSDDFYRNGYTF.